This T cell receptor (beta chain) was sequenced in a study of cytomegalovirus exposure and HLA in healthy donors. Study in general: A subsequent analysis reported that the 120 validation repertoires were produced on the same platform that had also been used for the 666 first-cohort repertoires. Study-wide results and caveats: The authors listed around 150 TCR beta chains as cytomegalovirus-associated. According to reports, the classifier identified cytomegalovirus status with high specificity and sensitivity. The authors confirmed in vitro that three CMV-associated chains were specific for CMV antigens.

V lost 5 bases to trimming and J lost 5 bases, with 13 bases between them. Per germline, CDR1 SGHDT and CDR2 YYEEEE. The CDR3 consists of 13 residues. Sequencing was performed with immunoSEQ multiplex PCR; in TCRdb, only in-frame clones are kept and a portion is missing. Altogether around 350,000 clones are present, roughly 88% being singletons, with the ten largest covering approximately 0.86%. In regard to this clone: Its antigen is unidentified.

This clonotype originated in a woman aged 18-35 years in good health and CMV-seronegative. Sequencing was done on a sample of PBMCs. The rearrangement links TRBV5-6 to TRBJ2-5, with a weak D call TRBD2 (6 bases). CDR3 coding DNA: TGTGCCAGCAGTGGGGGGACGGGGGAGACCCAGTACTTC. It encodes CASSGGTGETQYF.